This T cell receptor (beta chain) appears in the sequencing data of a study of blood T cells in healthy people across ages. Researchers collected approximately 9.9 milliliters of peripheral blood from every single donor. Notes on the study in general: Both naive CD4+ cell counts and diversity were greater in long-lived donors than in aged donors. Per million T cells, TCR beta diversity dropped about linearly as age rose. Naive and antigen-experienced cells were not separated, limiting conclusive comparison.

About this clonotype itself: Its antigen is as yet unknown.

The CDR3 contains 13 residues. The V gene's germline CDR1 is MDHEN and CDR2 SYDVKM. V lost 4 bases and J lost 5, with 9 bases in between. A second 7 to 11 cycle PCR used barcoded and J-beta primers. TCRdb recomputed calls from the 5' RACE reads with MiXCR, one row per CDR3 protein. The sample includes about 290,000 distinct CDR3 sequences, around 29% seen only once; the top ten take roughly 30%. Sequencing was performed on blood. The TCR originated in a woman aged 70-85 years in good health. V and J are TRBV28 and TRBJ2-4; tentative D call: TRBD1 (6 bases). The CDR3 here is CASSWGRENIQYF. CDR3 bases: TGTGCCAGCAGTTGGGGGCGCGAAAACATTCAGTACTTC.